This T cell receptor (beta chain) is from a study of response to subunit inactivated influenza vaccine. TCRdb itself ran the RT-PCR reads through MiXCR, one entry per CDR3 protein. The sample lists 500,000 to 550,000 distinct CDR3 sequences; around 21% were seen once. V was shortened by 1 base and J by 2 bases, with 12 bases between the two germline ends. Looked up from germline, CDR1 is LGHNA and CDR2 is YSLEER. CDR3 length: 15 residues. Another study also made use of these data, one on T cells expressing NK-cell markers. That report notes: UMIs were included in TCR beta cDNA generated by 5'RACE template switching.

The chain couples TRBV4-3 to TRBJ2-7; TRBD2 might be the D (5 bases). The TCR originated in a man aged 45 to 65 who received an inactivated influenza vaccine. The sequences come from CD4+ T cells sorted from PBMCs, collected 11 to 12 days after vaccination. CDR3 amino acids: CASSQGAGAAYEQYF. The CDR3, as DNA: TGCGCCAGCAGCCAAGGGGCGGGCGCCGCCTACGAGCAGTACTTC.